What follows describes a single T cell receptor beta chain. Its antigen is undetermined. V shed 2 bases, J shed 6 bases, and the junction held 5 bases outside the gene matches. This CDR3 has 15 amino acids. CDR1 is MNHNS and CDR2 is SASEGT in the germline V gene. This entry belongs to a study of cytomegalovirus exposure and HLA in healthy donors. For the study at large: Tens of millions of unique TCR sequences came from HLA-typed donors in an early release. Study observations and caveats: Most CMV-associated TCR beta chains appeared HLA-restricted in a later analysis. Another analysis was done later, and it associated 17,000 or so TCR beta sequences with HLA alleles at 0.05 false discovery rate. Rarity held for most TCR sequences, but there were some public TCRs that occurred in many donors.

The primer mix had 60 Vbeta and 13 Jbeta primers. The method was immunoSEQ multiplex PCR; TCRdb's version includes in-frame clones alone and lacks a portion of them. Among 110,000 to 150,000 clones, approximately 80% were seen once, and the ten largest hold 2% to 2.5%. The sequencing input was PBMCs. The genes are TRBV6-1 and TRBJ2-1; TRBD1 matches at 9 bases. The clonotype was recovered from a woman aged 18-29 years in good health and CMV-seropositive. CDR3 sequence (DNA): TGTGCCAGCAGTGAAAGGGGACAGGGTGTCAATGAGCAGTTCTTC. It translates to CASSERGQGVNEQFF.